This TCR beta chain was recorded in a study of blood T cell repertoires in COVID-19. This CDR3 has 17 amino acids. Germline values: CDR1 SGHRS, CDR2 YFSETQ. V was pared by 1 base and J by 2 bases, with 17 bases between. Produced via immunoSEQ multiplex PCR; TCRdb's table is partial and in-frame only. The table lists around 100,000 clones, about nine tenths of them singletons. The J gene is TRBJ2-3, the V gene TRBV5-1; D gene uncertain. The sample taken for sequencing was peripheral blood. The source is a man in his forties or fifties with acute or convalescent COVID-19. The CDR3, as DNA: TGCGCCAGCAGCTTGCAGTTGTCGTTCGCCTTCACAGATACGCAGTATTTT. Protein product: CASSLQLSFAFTDTQYF.